The present TCR beta chain was sequenced within a study of shared clonotypes between healthy human individuals. Data came from immunoSEQ multiplex PCR; TCRdb stores just in-frame clones and leaves some out. Of about 1 million clones listed, approximately 70% are singletons. Per the germline V gene, CDR1 is MDHEN and CDR2 is SYDVKM. The CDR3 length is 12 residues. The ends were cut back, 4 bases at V and 2 bases at J, with 6 bases in the middle. This sequence was found in a man aged 18 to 35 in good health. The genes are TRBV28 and TRBJ2-7, with D tentatively TRBD2 (5 bases). What was sequenced was memory CD4+ T cells sorted from blood. The subset here: CD45RA-negative fraction. CDR3 amino acids: CASSSGAYEQYF. Written as DNA, the CDR3 is TGTGCCAGCAGTTCCGGGGCCTACGAGCAGTACTTC.